The subject of this entry is one T cell receptor beta chain. The antigen is not known. This CDR3 is also generated by other DNA sequences in the sample. The CDR3 is 14 residues long. CDR1 is SGDLS and CDR2 is YYNGEE in the germline V gene. V was cut by 2 bases and J by 0 bases, with 6 bases left in between. These data originate in a study of shared clonotypes between healthy human individuals. General study results and limits: Depth of sequencing was expected to influence donor clonotype sharing.

Original methodology: ImmunoSEQ only sent back junction sequences with no quality scores, so filtering was done differently. TCRdb's table, derived via immunoSEQ multiplex PCR, lists solely in-frame clones and lacks some. The V and J calls and clone size were taken over from that table, and D and trimming were inferred from the DNA. This table has more than 1,200,000 clones, less than 99% appearing once. Sequencing was done on a sample of naive CD4+ T cells sorted from blood. Noted subset: CD45RA+ positively selected. The V call is TRBV9, the J call TRBJ2-1; D may be TRBD2 (5 bases). The sequence was collected from a man between 25 and 39 years old in good health. CDR3 loop: CASSVGSSYNEQFF. CDR3 sequence (DNA): TGTGCCAGCAGCGTGGGGAGCTCCTACAATGAGCAGTTCTTC. Drawing the rest from reference TRBV9 and TRBJ2-1, the complete variable domain is DSGVTQTPKHLITATGQRVTLRCSPRSGDLSVYWYQQSLDQGLQFLIQYYNGEERAKGNILERFSAQQFPDLHSELNLSSLELGDSALYFCASSVGSSYNEQFFGPGTRLTVL.